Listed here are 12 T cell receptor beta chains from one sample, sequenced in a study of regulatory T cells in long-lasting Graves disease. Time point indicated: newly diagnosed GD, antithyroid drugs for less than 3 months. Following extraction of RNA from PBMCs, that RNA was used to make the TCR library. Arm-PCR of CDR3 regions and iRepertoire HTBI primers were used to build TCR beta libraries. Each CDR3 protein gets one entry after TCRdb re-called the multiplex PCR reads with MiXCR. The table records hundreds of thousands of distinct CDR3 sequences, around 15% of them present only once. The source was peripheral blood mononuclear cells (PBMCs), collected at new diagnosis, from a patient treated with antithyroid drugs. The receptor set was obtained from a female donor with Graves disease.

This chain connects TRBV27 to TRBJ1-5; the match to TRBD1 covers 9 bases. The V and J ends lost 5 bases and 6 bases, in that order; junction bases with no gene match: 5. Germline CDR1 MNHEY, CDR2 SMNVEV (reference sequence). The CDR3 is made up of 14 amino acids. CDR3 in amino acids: CASSTGGHGQPQHF. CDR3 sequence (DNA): TGTGCCAGCAGTACAGGGGGCCACGGTCAGCCCCAGCATTTT.

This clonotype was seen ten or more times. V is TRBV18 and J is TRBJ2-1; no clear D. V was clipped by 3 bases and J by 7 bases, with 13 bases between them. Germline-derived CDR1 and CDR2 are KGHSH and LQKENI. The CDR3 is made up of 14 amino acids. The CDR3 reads CASSPKVESNEQFF. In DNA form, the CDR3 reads TGTGCCAGCTCACCGAAGGTCGAAAGTAATGAGCAGTTCTTC.

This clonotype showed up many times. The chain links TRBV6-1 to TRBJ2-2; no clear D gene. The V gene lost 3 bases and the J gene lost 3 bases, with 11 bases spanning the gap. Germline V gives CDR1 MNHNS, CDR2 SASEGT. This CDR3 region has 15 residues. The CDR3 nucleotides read TGTGCCAGCAGTGAGAGGACCAGCTACACCGGGGAGCTGTTTTTT. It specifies CASSERTSYTGELFF.

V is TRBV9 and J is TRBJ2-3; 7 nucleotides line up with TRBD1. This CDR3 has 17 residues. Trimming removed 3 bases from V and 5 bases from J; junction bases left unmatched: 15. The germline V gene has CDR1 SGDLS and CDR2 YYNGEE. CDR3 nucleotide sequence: TGTGCCAGCAGCGCGAGCCCCGGGACAGAAACGGGAGATACGCAGTATTTT. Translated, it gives CASSASPGTETGDTQYF.

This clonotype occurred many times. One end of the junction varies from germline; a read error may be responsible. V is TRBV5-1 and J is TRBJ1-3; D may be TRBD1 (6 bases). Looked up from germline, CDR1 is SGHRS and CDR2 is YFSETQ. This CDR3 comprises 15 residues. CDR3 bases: TGTGCCAGCAGCCCCCGGACAGTCTCTGGAAACACCATATATTTT. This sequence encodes CASSPRTVSGNTIYF. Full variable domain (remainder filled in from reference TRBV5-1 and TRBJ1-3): KAGVTQTPRYLIKTRGQQVTLSCSPISGHRSVSWYQQTPGQGLQFLFEYFSETQRNKGNFPGRFSGRQFSNSRSEMNVSTLELGDSALYLCASSPRTVSGNTIYFGEGSWLTVV.

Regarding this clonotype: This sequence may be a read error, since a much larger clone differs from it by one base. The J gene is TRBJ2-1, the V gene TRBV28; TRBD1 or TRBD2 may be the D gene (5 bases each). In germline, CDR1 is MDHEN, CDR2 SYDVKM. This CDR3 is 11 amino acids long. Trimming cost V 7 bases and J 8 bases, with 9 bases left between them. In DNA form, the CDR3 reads TGTGCCAGCACCCGGGGCGATGAGCAGTTCTTC. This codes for CASTRGDEQFF. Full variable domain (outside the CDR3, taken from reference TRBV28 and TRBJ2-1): DVKVTQSSRYLVKRTGEKVFLECVQDMDHENMFWYRQDPGLGLRLIYFSYDVKMKEKGDIPEGYSVSREKKERFSLILESASTNQTSMYLCASTRGDEQFFGPGTRLTVL.

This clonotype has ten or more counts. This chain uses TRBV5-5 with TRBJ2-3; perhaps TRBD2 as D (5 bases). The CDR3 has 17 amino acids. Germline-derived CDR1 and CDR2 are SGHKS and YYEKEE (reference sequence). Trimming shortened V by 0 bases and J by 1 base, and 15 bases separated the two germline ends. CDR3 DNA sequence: TGTGCCAGCAGCTTGGCGGACTGGGCAGCGGGCACAGATACGCAGTATTTT. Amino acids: CASSLADWAAGTDTQYF.

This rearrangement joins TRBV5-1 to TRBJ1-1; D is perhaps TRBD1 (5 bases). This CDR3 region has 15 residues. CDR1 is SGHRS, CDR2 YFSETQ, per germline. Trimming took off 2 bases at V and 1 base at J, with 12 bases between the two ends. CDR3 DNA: TGCGCCAGCAGCTTATCCGGGGCCTCGAACACTGAAGCTTTCTTT. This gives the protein CASSLSGASNTEAFF.

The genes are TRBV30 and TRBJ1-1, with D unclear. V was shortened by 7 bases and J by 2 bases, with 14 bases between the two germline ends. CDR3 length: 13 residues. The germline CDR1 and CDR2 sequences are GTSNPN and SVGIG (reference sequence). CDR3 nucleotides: TGTGCCTTTGGATGGTCACCCAACACTGAAGCTTTCTTT. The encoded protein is CAFGWSPNTEAFF.

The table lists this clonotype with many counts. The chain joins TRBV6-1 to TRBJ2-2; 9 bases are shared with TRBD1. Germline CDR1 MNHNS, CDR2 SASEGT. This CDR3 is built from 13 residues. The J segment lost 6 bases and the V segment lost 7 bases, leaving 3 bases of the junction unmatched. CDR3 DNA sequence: TGTGCCAGCACCAGGACAGGGGCCGGGGAGCTGTTTTTT. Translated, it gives CASTRTGAGELFF.

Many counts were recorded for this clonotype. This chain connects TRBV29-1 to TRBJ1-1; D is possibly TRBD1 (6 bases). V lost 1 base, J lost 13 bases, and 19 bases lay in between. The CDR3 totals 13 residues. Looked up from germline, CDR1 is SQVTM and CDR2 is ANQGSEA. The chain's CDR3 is CSVEGGHLDGVFF. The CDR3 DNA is TGCAGCGTTGAAGGGGGACATTTAGATGGTGTTTTCTTT.

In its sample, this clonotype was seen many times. CDR3 sequence: CASSPDRRAENTEAFF. The CDR3 nucleotides read TGTGCCAGCAGCCCAGACAGAAGGGCGGAGAACACTGAAGCTTTCTTT. The J gene is TRBJ1-1, the V gene TRBV7-3; D might be TRBD1 (5 bases). This CDR3 contains 16 residues. Looked up from germline, CDR1 is SGHTA and CDR2 is FQGTGA. The V end lost 5 bases, the J end lost 1 base, and 17 bases lay between the germline ends.